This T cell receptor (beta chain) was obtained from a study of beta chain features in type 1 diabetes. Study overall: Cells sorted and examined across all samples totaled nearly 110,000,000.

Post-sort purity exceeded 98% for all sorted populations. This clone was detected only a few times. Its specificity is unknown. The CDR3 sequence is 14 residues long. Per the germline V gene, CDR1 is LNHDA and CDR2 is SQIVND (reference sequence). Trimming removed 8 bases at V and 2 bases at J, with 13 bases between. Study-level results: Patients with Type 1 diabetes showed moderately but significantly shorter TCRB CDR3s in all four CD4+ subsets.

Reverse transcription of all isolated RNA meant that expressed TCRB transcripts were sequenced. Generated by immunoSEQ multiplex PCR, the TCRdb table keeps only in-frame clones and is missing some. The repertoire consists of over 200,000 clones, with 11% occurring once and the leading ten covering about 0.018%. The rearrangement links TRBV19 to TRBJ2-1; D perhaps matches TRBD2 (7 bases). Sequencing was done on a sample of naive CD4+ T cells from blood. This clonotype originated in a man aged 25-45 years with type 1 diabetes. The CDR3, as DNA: TGTGCCAGTGCCGGGGGGCAAACCTACAATGAGCAGTTCTTC. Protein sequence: CASAGGQTYNEQFF.